This is a list of T cell receptor beta chains from one sample in a study of a mutant IDH1 vaccine in newly diagnosed glioma. For these receptors, no antigen is known. Profiled with immunoSEQ multiplex PCR; TCRdb holds only in-frame clones, not every one. The sample records roughly 60,000 clones, about four fifths being singletons. The sample here was PBMCs, taken from a glioma patient whose treatment included an IDH1 peptide vaccine. Every receptor here comes from a man between 40 and 49 years old with glioma. CDR3s include the opening cysteine and the closing phenylalanine or tryptophan. D genes are given only for firm matches. Not all rows give a size; the values are once, few, many and, for expanded clones, a class.

d_call	v_call	clone_size	j_call	cdr3_aa	cdr3_nt
NA	TRBV30	few	TRBJ1-1	CAWSAGVSTEAFF	TGTGCCTGGAGTGCCGGGGTAAGCACTGAAGCTTTCTTT
NA	TRBV30	NA	TRBJ1-1	CAWSMMQSAFF	TGTGCCTGGAGTATGATGCAGTCGGCTTTCTTT
NA	TRBV6-5	once	TRBJ2-3	CASRQGPAGAQYF	TGTGCCAGCAGGCAGGGGCCCGCGGGGGCGCAGTATTTT
NA	TRBV7-2	few	TRBJ1-4	CASSLGRQPNEKLFF	TGTGCCAGCAGCTTAGGGCGGCAGCCCAATGAAAAACTGTTTTTT
TRBD2	TRBV6-6	NA	TRBJ2-5	CASSLAAGFSETQYF	TGTGCCAGCAGTTTGGCAGCGGGGTTCTCAGAGACCCAGTACTTC
NA	TRBV6-5	NA	TRBJ2-3	CASSYRGGTDTQYF	TGTGCCAGCAGTTACCGAGGGGGCACAGATACGCAGTATTTT
NA	TRBV18	NA	TRBJ2-7	CASSPSPTNSYEQYF	TGTGCCAGCTCACCCTCCCCGACAAACTCCTACGAGCAGTACTTC
NA	TRBV14	NA	TRBJ1-1	CASSQAAGLLAEAFF	TGTGCCAGCAGCCAAGCAGCGGGGTTGCTGGCTGAAGCTTTCTTT
NA	TRBV10-1	few	TRBJ1-1	CASSPRALVTEAFF	TGCGCCAGCAGTCCCCGGGCCCTGGTCACTGAAGCTTTCTTT
NA	TRBV7-2	NA	TRBJ2-2	CASSRQLGGGFTGELFF	TGTGCCAGCAGCCGACAGTTGGGGGGCGGGTTCACCGGGGAGCTGTTTTTT
NA	TRBV5-4	NA	TRBJ1-2	CASSLSGSDYGYTF	TGTGCCAGCAGCTTGTCAGGGTCGGACTATGGCTACACCTTC
NA	TRBV6-1	NA	TRBJ1-2	CASSTRIESNYGYTF	TGTGCCAGCAGTACCCGGATAGAGTCTAACTATGGCTACACCTTC
NA	TRBV19	NA	TRBJ1-6	CASRGEGHSPLHF	TGTGCCAGTAGGGGGGAGGGGCATTCACCCCTCCACTTT
NA	TRBV6-6	NA	TRBJ1-6	CASSYSTGNSPLHF	TGTGCCAGCAGTTACTCGACGGGGAATTCACCCCTCCACTTT
TRBD2	TRBV6-5	NA	TRBJ2-3	CASRVSGVNTQYF	TGTGCCAGCAGAGTCAGCGGGGTGAATACGCAGTATTTT
NA	TRBV4-2	few	TRBJ1-6	CASSQDRSSYNSPLHF	TGTGCCAGCAGCCAAGATCGGAGCTCCTATAATTCACCCCTCCACTTT
NA	TRBV5-1	NA	TRBJ2-7	CASSLQGEQYF	TGCGCCAGCAGTTTACAGGGCGAGCAGTACTTC
NA	TRBV5-4	NA	TRBJ1-6	CASRSLLESPLHF	TGTGCCAGCAGATCTCTACTAGAATCACCCCTCCACTTT
NA	TRBV9	NA	TRBJ2-5	CASSVGPQRGETQYF	TGTGCCAGCAGCGTAGGGCCCCAGAGGGGAGAGACCCAGTACTTC
NA	TRBV6-5	NA	TRBJ1-2	CASSYSGAGQGYTF	TGTGCCAGCAGTTACTCAGGGGCAGGTCAGGGCTACACCTTC
NA	TRBV10-3	NA	TRBJ1-2	CAITSLRGGGYTF	TGTGCCATCACCAGCCTACGTGGGGGCGGCTACACCTTC
NA	TRBV7-6	NA	TRBJ2-5	CASSLVGGRETQYF	TGTGCCAGCAGCTTAGTCGGGGGCCGGGAGACCCAGTACTTC
TRBD1	TRBV29-1	few	TRBJ2-5	CSVEGGQGETQYF	TGCAGCGTTGAGGGAGGACAGGGAGAGACCCAGTACTTC
NA	TRBV5-1	NA	TRBJ1-2	CASSSGQSYGYTF	TGCGCCAGCAGCTCCGGACAGAGCTATGGCTACACCTTC
TRBD1	TRBV6-5	NA	TRBJ2-7	CASSHRGQGTYEQYF	TGTGCCAGCAGCCACAGGGGACAAGGGACCTACGAGCAGTACTTC
TRBD1	TRBV27	NA	TRBJ2-2	CASSPKTGITGELFF	TGTGCCAGCAGTCCAAAGACAGGGATCACCGGGGAGCTGTTTTTT
TRBD2	TRBV5-4	few	TRBJ2-1	CASSLGLAGGYNEQFF	TGTGCCAGCAGCTTGGGACTAGCGGGGGGGTACAATGAGCAGTTCTTC
NA	TRBV29-1	NA	TRBJ2-5	CSYYSRTRKETQYF	TGCAGCTATTACTCCCGGACGCGGAAAGAGACCCAGTACTTC
NA	TRBV7-9	NA	TRBJ2-2	CASSSGQRPNTGELFF	TGTGCCAGCAGCTCAGGACAGAGGCCGAACACCGGGGAGCTGTTTTTT
NA	TRBV29-1	NA	TRBJ2-1	CSVRDGRYNEQFF	TGCAGCGTCCGGGACGGAAGGTACAATGAGCAGTTCTTC
NA	TRBV7-9	NA	TRBJ2-2	CASSLIYGGGQNTGELFF	TGTGCCAGCAGCTTAATCTACGGCGGGGGCCAGAACACCGGGGAGCTGTTTTTT
NA	TRBV5-1	NA	TRBJ2-7	CASSARTSSAGNEQYF	TGCGCCAGCAGCGCCCGGACATCCTCGGCGGGGAACGAGCAGTACTTC
TRBD1	TRBV13	NA	TRBJ1-6	CASSVRVGQGNSPLHF	TGTGCCAGCAGCGTCCGAGTAGGACAGGGGAATTCACCCCTCCACTTT
NA	TRBV18	NA	TRBJ2-7	CASSPNPILGEQYF	TGTGCCAGCTCACCGAATCCGATCCTTGGCGAGCAGTACTTC
NA	TRBV2	NA	TRBJ2-5	CASSEGTGARETQYF	TGTGCCAGCAGCGAAGGCACTGGGGCTCGGGAGACCCAGTACTTC
NA	TRBV7-9	once	TRBJ2-7	CASSFQAYEQYF	TGTGCCAGCAGCTTTCAGGCCTACGAGCAGTACTTC
NA	TRBV19	NA	TRBJ2-6	CASTGLYLSGANVLTF	TGTGCCAGTACAGGTCTGTACCTCTCTGGGGCCAACGTCCTGACTTTC
TRBD1	TRBV19	once	TRBJ2-2	CASQFQDRVTGELFF	TGTGCCAGTCAATTTCAGGACAGGGTCACCGGGGAGCTGTTTTTT
NA	TRBV27	NA	TRBJ1-6	CASSSPIYNSPLHF	TGTGCCAGCAGTTCCCCCATATATAATTCACCCCTCCACTTT
NA	TRBV12-5	NA	TRBJ2-7	CASGPSQDEQYF	TGTGCTAGTGGTCCCTCACAGGACGAGCAGTACTTC
TRBD1	TRBV6-1	NA	TRBJ1-1	CASRYDRGNTEAFF	TGTGCCAGCAGATATGACAGGGGGAACACTGAAGCTTTCTTT
NA	TRBV5-1	once	TRBJ1-6	CASSLEQAGNSPLHF	TGCGCCAGCAGCTTGGAACAGGCAGGCAATTCACCCCTCCACTTT
TRBD1	TRBV15	few	TRBJ1-4	CATSRDLTGRGEKLFF	TGTGCCACCAGCAGAGATTTGACAGGGAGGGGTGAAAAACTGTTTTTT
NA	TRBV18	NA	TRBJ1-4	CASSPWAGSTTNEKLFF	TGTGCCAGCTCTCCGTGGGCGGGCTCGACAACTAATGAAAAACTGTTTTTT
NA	TRBV20-1	few	TRBJ1-2	CSAGHYGYTF	TGCAGTGCTGGACACTATGGCTACACCTTC
NA	TRBV2	NA	TRBJ1-3	CASSGIGTGNTIYF	TGTGCCAGCAGTGGTATAGGGACCGGAAACACCATATATTTT
NA	TRBV11-2	NA	TRBJ2-3	CASRGRGPLDTQYF	TGTGCCAGCAGGGGCCGGGGGCCTCTAGATACGCAGTATTTT
TRBD1	TRBV27	NA	TRBJ1-6	CATRTGSNSPLHF	TGTGCCACCCGGACAGGGAGTAATTCACCCCTCCACTTT
NA	TRBV7-9	NA	TRBJ2-1	CASSLGTGGRYNEQFF	TGTGCCAGCAGCTTAGGGACCGGGGGAAGATACAATGAGCAGTTCTTC
NA	TRBV30	NA	TRBJ1-3	CAWSSKGPYSGNTIYF	TGTGCCTGGAGTTCTAAAGGCCCCTACTCTGGAAACACCATATATTTT
NA	TRBV7-8	NA	TRBJ2-2	CASSSDPDGELFF	TGTGCCAGCAGCTCAGACCCAGACGGGGAGCTGTTTTTT
NA	TRBV12-5	once	TRBJ2-1	CASGSAKRNEQFF	TGTGCTAGTGGTTCCGCCAAACGCAATGAGCAGTTCTTC
NA	TRBV14	medium-sized	TRBJ1-2	CASSQSGNYGYTF	TGTGCCAGCAGCCAATCAGGGAACTATGGCTACACCTTC
NA	TRBV18	NA	TRBJ2-7	CASSPAGYEQYF	TGTGCCAGCTCACCTGCCGGCTACGAGCAGTACTTC
TRBD1	TRBV6-5	once	TRBJ2-2	CASSPGQGPHGELFF	TGTGCCAGCAGTCCGGGACAGGGCCCGCACGGGGAGCTGTTTTTT
TRBD1	TRBV5-8	NA	TRBJ2-3	CASSVGGTGTGSTDTQYF	TGTGCCAGCAGCGTGGGGGGAACCGGGACAGGGAGCACAGATACGCAGTATTTT
NA	TRBV19	NA	TRBJ2-1	CASSGGGSFYEQFF	TGTGCCAGTAGTGGAGGGGGCAGTTTCTATGAGCAGTTCTTC
NA	TRBV10-3	NA	TRBJ2-5	CAISERNRAGQETQYF	TGTGCCATCAGTGAAAGGAACAGGGCGGGGCAAGAGACCCAGTACTTC
NA	TRBV6-6	NA	TRBJ2-7	CASSYTSGTQYEQYF	TGTGCCAGCAGTTACACGTCGGGGACGCAGTACGAGCAGTACTTC